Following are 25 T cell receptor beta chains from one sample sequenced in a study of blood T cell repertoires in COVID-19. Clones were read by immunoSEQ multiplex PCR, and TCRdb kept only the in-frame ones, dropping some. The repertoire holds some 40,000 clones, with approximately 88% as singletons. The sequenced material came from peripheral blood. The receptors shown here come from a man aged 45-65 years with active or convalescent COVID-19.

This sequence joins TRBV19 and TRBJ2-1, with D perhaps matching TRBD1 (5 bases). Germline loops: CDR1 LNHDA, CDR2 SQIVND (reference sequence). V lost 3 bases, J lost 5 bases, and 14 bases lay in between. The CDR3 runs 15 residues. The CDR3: CASSIQELGHNEQFF. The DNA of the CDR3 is TGTGCCAGTAGTATTCAGGAGTTGGGGCACAATGAGCAGTTCTTC.

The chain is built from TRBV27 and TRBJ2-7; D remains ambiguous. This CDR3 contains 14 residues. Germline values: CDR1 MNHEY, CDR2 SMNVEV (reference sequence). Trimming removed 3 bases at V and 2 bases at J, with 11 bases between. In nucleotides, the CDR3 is TGTGCCAGCAGTTTTATGGGCAAAGCCTACGAGCAGTACTTC. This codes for CASSFMGKAYEQYF.

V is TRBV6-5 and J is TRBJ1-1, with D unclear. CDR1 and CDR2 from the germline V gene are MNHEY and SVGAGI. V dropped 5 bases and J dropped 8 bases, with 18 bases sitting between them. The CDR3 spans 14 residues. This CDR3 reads CASSPLMSPPEAFF. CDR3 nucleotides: TGTGCCAGCAGTCCATTAATGAGCCCCCCCGAAGCTTTCTTT.

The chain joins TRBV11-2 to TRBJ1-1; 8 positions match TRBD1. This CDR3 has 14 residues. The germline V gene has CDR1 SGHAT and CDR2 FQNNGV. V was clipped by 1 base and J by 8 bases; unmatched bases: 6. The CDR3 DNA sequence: TGTGCCAGCAGCTTAGTAGCAGGGGGCATAGAAGCTTTCTTT. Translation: CASSLVAGGIEAFF.

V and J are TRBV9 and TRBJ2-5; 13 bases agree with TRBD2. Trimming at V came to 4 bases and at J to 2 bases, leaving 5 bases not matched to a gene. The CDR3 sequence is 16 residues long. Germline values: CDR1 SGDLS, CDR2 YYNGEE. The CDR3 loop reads CASSPGTSGAQETQYF. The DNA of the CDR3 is TGTGCCAGCAGCCCCGGGACTAGCGGGGCGCAAGAGACCCAGTACTTC.

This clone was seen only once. The CDR3, as DNA: TGTGCCAGCAGAGAGGGAACTAGCGGGGCTCGCGAGCAGTTCTTC. This codes for CASREGTSGAREQFF. The rearrangement joins TRBV27 to TRBJ2-1; TRBD2 agrees at 10 bases. The CDR3 extends over 15 amino acids. Per germline, CDR1 MNHEY and CDR2 SMNVEV (reference sequence). Trimming removed 6 bases from V and 10 bases from J; junction bases left unmatched: 12.

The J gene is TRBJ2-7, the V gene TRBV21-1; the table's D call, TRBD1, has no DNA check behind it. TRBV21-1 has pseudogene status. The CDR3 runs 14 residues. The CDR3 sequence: CASSKVGRTYEQYF. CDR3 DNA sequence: TGTGCCAGCAGCAAAGTCGGCAGGACCTACGAGCAGTACTTC.

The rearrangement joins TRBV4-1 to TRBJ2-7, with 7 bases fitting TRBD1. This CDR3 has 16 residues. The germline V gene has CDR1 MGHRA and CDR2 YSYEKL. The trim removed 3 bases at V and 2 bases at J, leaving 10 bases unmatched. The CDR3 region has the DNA TGCGCCAGCAGCCAGTCGGGACAGCTTAGAACCTACGAGCAGTACTTC. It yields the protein CASSQSGQLRTYEQYF.

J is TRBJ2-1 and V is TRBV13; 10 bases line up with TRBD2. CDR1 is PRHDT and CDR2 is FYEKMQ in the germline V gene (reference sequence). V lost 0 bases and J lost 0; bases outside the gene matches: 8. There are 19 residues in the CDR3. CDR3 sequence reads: CASSLGGLAGDSSYNEQFF. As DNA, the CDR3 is TGTGCCAGCAGCTTAGGAGGCCTAGCGGGGGACAGCTCCTACAATGAGCAGTTCTTC.

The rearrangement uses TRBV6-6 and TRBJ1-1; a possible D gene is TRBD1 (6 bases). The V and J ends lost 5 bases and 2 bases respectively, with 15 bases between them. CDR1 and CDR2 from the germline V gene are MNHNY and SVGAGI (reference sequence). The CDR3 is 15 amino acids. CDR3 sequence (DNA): TGTGCCAGCAGTAATTCACAGGGTTTTAACACTGAAGCTTTCTTT. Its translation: CASSNSQGFNTEAFF.

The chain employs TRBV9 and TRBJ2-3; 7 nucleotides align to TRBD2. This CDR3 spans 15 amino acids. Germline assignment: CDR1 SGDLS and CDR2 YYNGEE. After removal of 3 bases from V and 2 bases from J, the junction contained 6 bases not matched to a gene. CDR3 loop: CASSAAGVTTDTQYF. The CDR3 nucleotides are TGTGCCAGCAGCGCCGCGGGGGTTACCACAGATACGCAGTATTTT.

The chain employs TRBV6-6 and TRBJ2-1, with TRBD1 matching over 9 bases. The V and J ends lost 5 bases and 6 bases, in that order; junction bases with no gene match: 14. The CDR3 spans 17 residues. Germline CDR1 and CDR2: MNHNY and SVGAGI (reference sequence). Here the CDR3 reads CASSPDISGTGFNEQFF. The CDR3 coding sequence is TGTGCCAGCAGTCCAGATATATCCGGGACAGGGTTCAATGAGCAGTTCTTC.

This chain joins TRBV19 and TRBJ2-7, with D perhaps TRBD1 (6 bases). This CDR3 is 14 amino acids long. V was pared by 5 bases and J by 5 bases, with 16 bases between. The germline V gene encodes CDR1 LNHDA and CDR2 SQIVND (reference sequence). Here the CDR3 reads CASSQQGWSNEQYF. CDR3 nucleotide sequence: TGTGCCAGTAGTCAACAGGGATGGTCGAACGAGCAGTACTTC.

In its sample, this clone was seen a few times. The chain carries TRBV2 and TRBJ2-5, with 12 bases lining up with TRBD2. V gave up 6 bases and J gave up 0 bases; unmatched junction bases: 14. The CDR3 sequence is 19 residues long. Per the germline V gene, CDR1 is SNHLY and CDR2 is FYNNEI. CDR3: CASSGTSGGTPLYQETQYF. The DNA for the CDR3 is TGTGCCAGCAGCGGTACTAGCGGGGGGACCCCCCTGTACCAAGAGACCCAGTACTTC.

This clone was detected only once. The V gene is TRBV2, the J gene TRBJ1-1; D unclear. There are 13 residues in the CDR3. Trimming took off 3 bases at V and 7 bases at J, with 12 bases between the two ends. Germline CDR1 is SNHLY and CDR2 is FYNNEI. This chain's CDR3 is CASSDIGFGEAFF. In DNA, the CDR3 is TGTGCCAGCAGTGATATTGGTTTCGGTGAAGCTTTCTTT.

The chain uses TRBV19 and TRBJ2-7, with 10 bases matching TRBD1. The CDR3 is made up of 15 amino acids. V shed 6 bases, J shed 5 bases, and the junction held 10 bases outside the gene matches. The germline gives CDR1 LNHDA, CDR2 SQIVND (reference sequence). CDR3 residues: CASSRLGDRGHEQYF. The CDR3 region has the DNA TGTGCCAGTAGCCGACTAGGGGACAGGGGTCACGAGCAGTACTTC.

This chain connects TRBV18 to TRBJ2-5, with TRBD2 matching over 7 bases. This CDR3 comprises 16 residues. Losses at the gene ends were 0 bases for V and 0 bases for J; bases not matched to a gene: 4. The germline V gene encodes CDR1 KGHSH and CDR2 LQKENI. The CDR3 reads CASSPPTSSYQETQYF. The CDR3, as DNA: TGTGCCAGCTCACCACCGACTAGCTCGTACCAAGAGACCCAGTACTTC.

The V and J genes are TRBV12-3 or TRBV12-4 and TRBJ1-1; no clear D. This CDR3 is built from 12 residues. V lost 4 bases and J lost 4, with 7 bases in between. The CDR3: CASSSSSTEAFF. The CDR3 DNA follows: TGTGCCAGCAGTTCGTCCAGCACTGAAGCTTTCTTT.

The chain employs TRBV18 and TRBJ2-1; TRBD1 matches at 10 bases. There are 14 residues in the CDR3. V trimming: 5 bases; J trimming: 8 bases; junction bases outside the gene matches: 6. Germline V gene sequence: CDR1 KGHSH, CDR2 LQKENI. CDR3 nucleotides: TGTGCCAGCTCAAAACCGGGACAGGGGTATGAGCAGTTCTTC. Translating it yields CASSKPGQGYEQFF.

CDR3 in amino acids: CSGITGGSYNEQFF. DNA of the CDR3: TGCAGCGGCATTACAGGGGGCTCCTACAATGAGCAGTTCTTC. The V call is TRBV29-1, the J call TRBJ2-1, with 8 bases fitting TRBD1. V lost 7 bases and J lost 0; bases outside the gene matches: 5. The CDR3 is 14 amino acids. Germline CDR1 and CDR2: SQVTM and ANQGSEA.

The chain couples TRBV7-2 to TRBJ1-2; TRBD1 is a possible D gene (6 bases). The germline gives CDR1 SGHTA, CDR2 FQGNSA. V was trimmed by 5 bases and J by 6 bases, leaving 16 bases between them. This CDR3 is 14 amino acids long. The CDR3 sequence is CASSPFTGGHGYTF. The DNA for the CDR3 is TGTGCCAGCAGCCCTTTTACGGGGGGCCATGGCTACACCTTC.

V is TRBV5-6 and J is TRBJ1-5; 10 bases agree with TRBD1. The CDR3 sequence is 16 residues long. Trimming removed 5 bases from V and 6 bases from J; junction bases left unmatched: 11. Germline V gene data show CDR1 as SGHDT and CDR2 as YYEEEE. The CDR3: CASRETGTGDGQPQHF. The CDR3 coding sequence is TGTGCCAGCAGGGAAACCGGGACAGGGGATGGTCAGCCCCAGCATTTT.

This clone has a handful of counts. The CDR3 coding sequence is TGTGCCAGCACCCGCCGGTGGGCAGGGGGCTTCGGAACTAATGAAAAACTGTTTTTT. This codes for CASTRRWAGGFGTNEKLFF. The J gene is TRBJ1-4, the V gene TRBV2, with 8 bases that match TRBD1. The CDR3 spans 19 residues. V was pared by 7 bases and J by 1 base, with 17 bases of the junction left unmatched. Germline CDR1 reads SNHLY; CDR2 reads FYNNEI. Combining the CDR3 with reference TRBV2 and TRBJ1-4 gives the whole variable domain EPEVTQTPSHQVTQMGQEVILRCVPISNHLYFYWYRQILGQKVEFLVSFYNNEISEKSEIFDDQFSVERPDGSNFTLKIRSTKLEDSAMYFCASTRRWAGGFGTNEKLFFGSGTQLSVL.

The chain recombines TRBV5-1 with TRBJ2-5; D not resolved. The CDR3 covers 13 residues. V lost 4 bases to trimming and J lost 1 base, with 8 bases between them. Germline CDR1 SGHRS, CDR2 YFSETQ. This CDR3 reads CASSPVAQETQYF. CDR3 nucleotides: TGCGCCAGCAGCCCCGTGGCCCAAGAGACCCAGTACTTC.

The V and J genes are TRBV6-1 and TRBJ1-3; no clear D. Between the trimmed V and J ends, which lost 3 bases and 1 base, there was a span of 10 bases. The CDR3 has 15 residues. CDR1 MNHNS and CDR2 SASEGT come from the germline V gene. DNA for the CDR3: TGTGCCAGCAGTGATTCCGGGTTATCTGGAAACACCATATATTTT. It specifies CASSDSGLSGNTIYF.